Below are 16 T cell receptor beta chains sequenced from a single sample in a study of cytomegalovirus exposure and HLA in healthy donors. Using immunoSEQ multiplex PCR, the repertoire was profiled, and TCRdb retains in-frame clones only, with some absent. The sample holds over 200,000 clones, less than 95% seen once. Sequenced input: PBMCs. These receptors originate from a woman in her 30s in good health and CMV-seronegative.

V is TRBV7-2 and J is TRBJ2-1, with TRBD2 identical over 15 bases. CDR1 SGHTA and CDR2 FQGNSA come from the germline V gene. The CDR3 loop spans 16 amino acids. With V trimmed by 4 bases and J by 8 bases, 6 bases remained unmatched. The CDR3 protein is CASSSRTSGRADEQFF. The CDR3, as DNA: TGTGCCAGCAGCTCCCGGACTAGCGGGAGGGCCGATGAGCAGTTCTTC.

This clone was counted a few times. Other nucleotide sequences from this sample produce the same CDR3. The V and J genes are TRBV14 and TRBJ2-7; D remains unclear. This CDR3 contains 11 residues. V was cut by 0 bases and J by 5 bases, with 2 bases left in between. Germline loops: CDR1 SGHDN, CDR2 FVKESK. CDR3 nucleotide sequence: TGTGCCAGCAGCCAAGACCACGAGCAGTACTTC. This gives the protein CASSQDHEQYF.

This chain joins TRBV4-2 and TRBJ1-4; D is undetermined. In germline, CDR1 is LGHNA, CDR2 YNFKEQ. The CDR3 length is 15 residues. Trimming removed 4 bases at V and 8 bases at J, with 17 bases between. The DNA of the CDR3 is TGTGCCAGCAGCCGTCGACAAGCCGAAATAGAAAAACTGTTTTTT. It codes for CASSRRQAEIEKLFF.

The chain combines TRBV5-1 with TRBJ2-5, with 7 bases that match TRBD2. After removal of 1 base from V and 0 bases from J, the junction contained 3 bases not matched to a gene. Germline V CDR1 and CDR2: SGHRS, YFSETQ. This CDR3 is built from 15 residues. CDR3 DNA: TGCGCCAGCAGCTTGTCTAGCGGAAACCAAGAGACCCAGTACTTC. Translating it yields CASSLSSGNQETQYF.

V and J are TRBV11-3 and TRBJ2-1; 9 bases are shared with TRBD1. Trimming removed 5 bases from V and 5 bases from J; junction bases left unmatched: 10. In germline, CDR1 is SGHNT, CDR2 YENEEA. The CDR3 is made up of 16 amino acids. CDR3 in amino acids: CASSLDRGGADNEQFF. Written as DNA, the CDR3 is TGTGCCAGCAGCCTGGACAGGGGAGGGGCCGACAATGAGCAGTTCTTC.

The chain uses TRBV28 and TRBJ2-2; 8 positions agree with TRBD2. Germline CDR1 and CDR2: MDHEN and SYDVKM. Trimming took 6 bases from V and 0 from J; bases not matched to a gene: 3. CDR3 length: 15 amino acids. The DNA of the CDR3 is TGTGCCAGCAGGCCGGGACTAGCGAACACCGGGGAGCTGTTTTTT. Translating gives CASRPGLANTGELFF.

This clone was found a few times. The chain employs TRBV5-1 and TRBJ2-5; D is undetermined. There are 11 residues in the CDR3. CDR1 and CDR2 (germline): SGHRS, YFSETQ. The V end was cut by 3 bases, the J end by 3 bases, with 3 bases between. CDR3 nucleotides: TGCGCCAGCAGCTCGAAAGAGACCCAGTACTTC. Amino acids: CASSSKETQYF.

The CDR3 region is CASSVGIAGHYEQYF. The CDR3 region has the DNA TGTGCCAGCAGCGTAGGGATAGCGGGACATTACGAGCAGTACTTC. The J gene is TRBJ2-7, the V gene TRBV9; 8 bases agree with TRBD2. Per the germline V gene, CDR1 is SGDLS and CDR2 is YYNGEE. The CDR3 runs 15 residues. V lost 0 bases, J lost 4 bases, and 6 bases stayed unmatched.

This clone came up a few times. The chain links TRBV7-3 to TRBJ2-7; D is unclear. In germline, CDR1 is SGHTA, CDR2 FQGTGA. The CDR3 is 13 amino acids. V dropped 1 base and J dropped 6 bases, with 10 bases sitting between them. Here the CDR3 DNA reads TGTGCCAGCAGCTTAAATCCAGCTGGCGAGCAGTACTTC. This encodes CASSLNPAGEQYF.

A word on this clone: Different DNA sequences within this sample yield the same CDR3. This chain links TRBV9 with TRBJ1-2; D unclear. V was clipped by 0 bases and J by 2 bases, with 5 bases between them. Germline CDR1 is SGDLS and CDR2 is YYNGEE. The CDR3 has 13 amino acids. CDR3 sequence reads: CASSVGGNYGYTF. The CDR3 DNA is TGTGCCAGCAGCGTAGGCGGGAACTATGGCTACACCTTC.

The chain combines TRBV29-1 with TRBJ2-7; D gene ambiguous. The V end was cut by 4 bases, the J end by 6 bases, with 16 bases between. The germline CDR1 and CDR2 sequences are SQVTM and ANQGSEA. This CDR3 spans 13 amino acids. The CDR3 nucleotides read TGCAGCGTTGTAGATCCGTCGCGAGGCGAGCAGTACTTC. Translated, it gives CSVVDPSRGEQYF.

In its sample, this clone was seen once. This chain links TRBV28 with TRBJ2-7; D ambiguous. Germline V CDR1 and CDR2: MDHEN, SYDVKM. The V and J ends lost 3 bases and 2 bases respectively, with 17 bases between them. CDR3 size: 16 residues. The chain's CDR3 is CASSLVLRYGTYEQYF. The DNA for the CDR3 is TGTGCCAGCAGTTTGGTTCTGAGATATGGCACCTACGAGCAGTACTTC.

The chain employs TRBV4-3 and TRBJ2-7; D unclear. This CDR3 region has 14 residues. V was pared by 0 bases and J by 2 bases, with 8 bases between. Germline V gene lookup returns CDR1 LGHNA and CDR2 YSLEER. DNA for the CDR3: TGCGCCAGCAGCCAAGATTTGGGAACCTACGAGCAGTACTTC. It specifies CASSQDLGTYEQYF.

The chain joins TRBV5-1 to TRBJ1-2; 7 nucleotides align to TRBD1. CDR3 size: 13 residues. Germline CDR1 SGHRS, CDR2 YFSETQ. V was clipped by 7 bases and J by 7 bases; unmatched bases: 10. The DNA of the CDR3 is TGCGCCAGCGGGACGACAGGGTCAACTGGCTACACCTTC. Translating gives CASGTTGSTGYTF. The full variable domain, with the rest looked up from reference TRBV5-1 and TRBJ1-2, is KAGVTQTPRYLIKTRGQQVTLSCSPISGHRSVSWYQQTPGQGLQFLFEYFSETQRNKGNFPGRFSGRQFSNSRSEMNVSTLELGDSALYLCASGTTGSTGYTFGSGTRLTVV.

This chain uses TRBV5-1 with TRBJ2-1; 7 bases agree with TRBD2. The CDR3 totals 14 residues. Trimming at V came to 4 bases and at J to 9 bases, leaving 10 bases not matched to a gene. Germline CDR1 reads SGHRS; CDR2 reads YFSETQ. CDR3 bases: TGCGCCAGCAGCGGGAGGGGAATTAGCCCTGAGCAGTTCTTC. Amino acids: CASSGRGISPEQFF. The entire variable domain, with the rest obtained from reference TRBV5-1 and TRBJ2-1, is as follows: KAGVTQTPRYLIKTRGQQVTLSCSPISGHRSVSWYQQTPGQGLQFLFEYFSETQRNKGNFPGRFSGRQFSNSRSEMNVSTLELGDSALYLCASSGRGISPEQFFGPGTRLTVL.

This chain uses TRBV11-3 with TRBJ2-7; tentatively, D is TRBD2 (5 bases). Trimming pared 5 bases from V and 6 bases from J, leaving 11 bases between. The germline gives CDR1 SGHNT, CDR2 YENEEA. The CDR3 length is 12 residues. This chain's CDR3 is CASSHGLLEQYF. DNA for the CDR3: TGTGCCAGCAGCCATGGACTTCTCGAGCAGTACTTC.